Each of the 26 T cell receptor beta chains below was sequenced from the same sample in a study of response to subunit inactivated influenza vaccine. TCRdb itself ran the RT-PCR reads through MiXCR, one entry per CDR3 protein. This repertoire shows roughly 540,000 distinct CDR3 sequences, around 25% found once; its top ten account for approximately 3%. This sample also appeared in a second study, on T cells expressing NK-cell markers. That report notes: 5'RACE template switching built TCR beta cDNA with unique molecular identifiers.

This sample comprised CD4+ T cells sorted from PBMCs, obtained about 11 days after vaccination. These receptors came from a man between 50 and 59 years old who received an inactivated influenza vaccine.

The DNA for the CDR3 is TGCGCCAGCAGCCGGACTAGCGGGAGGGCCTATGAGCAGTTCTTC. Protein product: CASSRTSGRAYEQFF. V gene TRBV4-3 combines with J gene TRBJ2-1, with 15 bases aligning to TRBD2. Germline CDR1 reads LGHNA; CDR2 reads YSLEER. With V trimmed by 4 bases and J by 8 bases, 3 bases remained unmatched. The CDR3 loop spans 15 amino acids.

This clonotype was detected only a few times. This chain uses TRBV12-3 or TRBV12-4 with TRBJ2-1, with TRBD2 identical over 11 bases. This CDR3 spans 18 amino acids. V lost 2 bases, J lost 6 bases, and 12 bases stayed unmatched. The CDR3 reads CASSLSFSGGAFFNEQFF. CDR3 nucleotide sequence: TGTGCCAGCAGTTTAAGTTTTAGCGGGGGGGCGTTTTTCAATGAGCAGTTCTTC.

This clonotype was detected a few times. The CDR3 protein is CASSTDSASYYGYTF. The CDR3, as DNA: TGCGCCAGCAGCACAGACAGTGCGAGTTACTATGGCTACACCTTC. The chain carries TRBV5-1 and TRBJ1-2; D may be TRBD1 (5 bases). The CDR3 length is 15 residues. Germline CDR1 and CDR2: SGHRS and YFSETQ. Trimming left V 4 bases short and J 3 bases short, with 16 bases between.

A few counts support this clonotype. The chain combines TRBV5-1 with TRBJ2-6, with a weak D call TRBD1 (6 bases). V lost 4 bases to trimming and J lost 0 bases, with 20 bases between them. The CDR3 is made up of 19 amino acids. Germline values: CDR1 SGHRS, CDR2 YFSETQ. The CDR3: CASSGLGGPAYSGANVLTF. The DNA of the CDR3 is TGCGCCAGCAGCGGATTAGGGGGTCCGGCCTACTCTGGGGCCAACGTCCTGACTTTC.

The chain joins TRBV7-2 to TRBJ2-5, with a tentative D call TRBD2 (5 bases). The germline V gene has CDR1 SGHTA and CDR2 FQGNSA. Trimming took off 5 bases at V and 0 bases at J, with 16 bases between the two ends. This CDR3 spans 16 amino acids. CDR3 sequence reads: CASSVRGYGDQETQYF. CDR3 nucleotides: TGTGCCAGCAGCGTCCGAGGTTACGGGGACCAAGAGACCCAGTACTTC.

This clonotype has a handful of counts. The chain combines TRBV6-2 or TRBV6-3 with TRBJ2-5, with D perhaps TRBD1 or TRBD2 (6 bases each). Trimming took off 5 bases at V and 2 bases at J, with 33 bases between the two ends. The CDR3 is made up of 21 amino acids. CDR1 MNHEY and CDR2 SVGEGT come from the germline V gene. CDR3 sequence reads: CASSTSWGAASSIVRQETQYF. CDR3 nucleotide sequence: TGTGCCAGCAGTACCTCATGGGGGGCCGCGAGCTCTATAGTTAGGCAAGAGACCCAGTACTTC.

This rearrangement joins TRBV7-9 to TRBJ1-5; D unresolved. The CDR3 sequence is 14 residues long. Germline assignment: CDR1 SEHNR and CDR2 FQNEAQ (reference sequence). V shed 0 bases and J shed 7 bases, with 10 bases lying between them. The CDR3 nucleotides read TGTGCCAGCAGCTTAGCAGGTTTAAACCAGCCCCAGCATTTT. Its translation: CASSLAGLNQPQHF.

This sequence joins TRBV7-2 and TRBJ2-3; a possible D gene is TRBD2 (6 bases). CDR3 length: 13 residues. Looked up from germline, CDR1 is SGHTA and CDR2 is FQGNSA. V was cut by 8 bases and J by 6 bases, with 15 bases left in between. CDR3 in DNA: TGTGCCAGCCAGACTAGTACGTGGGATACGCAGTATTTT. It is translated as CASQTSTWDTQYF.

The V gene is TRBV2, the J gene TRBJ2-7; 7 bases match TRBD2. The CDR3 loop spans 11 amino acids. J gave up 2 bases and V 11 bases, and 3 bases lay outside the gene matches. Germline V lookup: CDR1 SNHLY, CDR2 FYNNEI. This CDR3 reads CAGGTTYEQYF. CDR3 DNA: TGTGCCGGGGGGACTACCTACGAGCAGTACTTC. The full variable domain, rest sourced from reference TRBV2 and TRBJ2-7, is EPEVTQTPSHQVTQMGQEVILRCVPISNHLYFYWYRQILGQKVEFLVSFYNNEISEKSEIFDDQFSVERPDGSNFTLKIRSTKLEDSAMYFCAGGTTYEQYFGPGTRLTVT.

The CDR3 nucleotides are TGTGCCAGCAAGCCTGGAATTAGCGGGAGGGCCGTCTCTAGCACAGATACGCAGTATTTT. This translates into CASKPGISGRAVSSTDTQYF. The rearrangement links TRBV6-2 or TRBV6-3 to TRBJ2-3; 11 nucleotides align to TRBD2. Germline V gives CDR1 MNHEY, CDR2 SVGEGT. This CDR3 spans 20 amino acids. J gave up 0 bases and V 7 bases, and 18 bases lay outside the gene matches.

The rearrangement links TRBV6-2 or TRBV6-3 to TRBJ1-2; 8 bases map to TRBD1. Per the germline V gene, CDR1 is MNHEY and CDR2 is SVGEGT. The CDR3 totals 15 residues. V lost 6 bases, J lost 4 bases, and 10 bases stayed unmatched. Here the CDR3 DNA reads TGTGCCAGCAGAATCGCAGGGGGCGCCGGCTATGGCTACACCTTC. Translated, it gives CASRIAGGAGYGYTF.

This clonotype was found a few times. The chain recombines TRBV20-1 with TRBJ2-1, with unresolved D. The CDR3 runs to 17 residues. Between the trimmed V and J ends, which lost 1 base and 4 bases, there was a span of 20 bases. Germline CDR1 reads DFQATT; CDR2 reads SNEGSKA (reference sequence). The CDR3: CSARAQGWYGEYNEQFF. The DNA for the CDR3 is TGCAGTGCTAGAGCGCAAGGGTGGTACGGAGAATACAATGAGCAGTTCTTC.

J is TRBJ2-1 and V is TRBV2, with D unclear. Trimming took 6 bases from V and 0 from J, leaving 12 bases between them. From germline, CDR1 is SNHLY and CDR2 FYNNEI. There are 15 residues in the CDR3. The CDR3: CASSADASSYNEQFF. The CDR3 bases are TGTGCCAGCAGCGCGGACGCTAGCTCCTACAATGAGCAGTTCTTC.

V and J are TRBV5-5 and TRBJ2-7; either TRBD1 or TRBD2 may supply D (5 bases each). V dropped 4 bases and J dropped 2 bases, with 16 bases sitting between them. The length of the CDR3 is 15 residues. Germline CDR1 reads SGHKS; CDR2 reads YYEKEE (reference sequence). In DNA form, the CDR3 reads TGTGCCAGCAGCCGGACCGGGACGGAAGCCTACGAGCAGTACTTC. This codes for CASSRTGTEAYEQYF.

This clonotype came up a few times. The chain links TRBV20-1 to TRBJ1-3, with D maybe TRBD1 (6 bases). The CDR3 is 14 residues long. Trimming shortened V by 4 bases and J by 8 bases, and 18 bases separated the two germline ends. Germline-derived CDR1 and CDR2 are DFQATT and SNEGSKA (reference sequence). The CDR3 bases are TGCAGTGCTATACAGGGATTGGCGTCTGACACCATATATTTT. Residues: CSAIQGLASDTIYF.

As to this clonotype: A clone one base away is much larger, so this may be a read error. The chain is built from TRBV9 and TRBJ2-3; 10 bases fit TRBD2. Germline CDR1 and CDR2: SGDLS and YYNGEE. This CDR3 is 17 amino acids long. CDR3 DNA: TGTGCCAGCAGCGTAGTGGCTAGCGGGGGACTGGCAGATACGCACTATTTT. The encoded protein is CASSVVASGGLADTHYF. Drawing the rest from reference TRBV9 and TRBJ2-3, the complete variable domain is DSGVTQTPKHLITATGQRVTLRCSPRSGDLSVYWYQQSLDQGLQFLIQYYNGEERAKGNILERFSAQQFPDLHSELNLSSLELGDSALYFCASSVVASGGLADTHYFGPGTRLTVL.

V usage is TRBV3-1 and J usage is TRBJ2-7; D uncertain. The V and J ends lost 4 bases and 6 bases respectively, with 10 bases between them. CDR1 is LGHDT and CDR2 is YNNKEL in the germline V gene (reference sequence). The CDR3 has 12 residues. The CDR3 DNA sequence: TGTGCCAGCAGCCGCATAATCACCGAGCAGTACTTC. This encodes CASSRIITEQYF.

This clonotype was recorded once. The V gene is TRBV7-9, the J gene TRBJ2-3; possible D gene TRBD1, 6 bases. The V end was cut by 6 bases, the J end by 2 bases, with 15 bases between. The CDR3 contains 15 residues. Germline lookup yields CDR1 SEHNR and CDR2 FQNEAQ (reference sequence). In DNA form, the CDR3 reads TGTGCCAGCAGGAGCATCACAGGGATCACAGATACGCAGTATTTT. It encodes CASRSITGITDTQYF.

This clonotype was seen a single time. This rearrangement joins TRBV21-1 to TRBJ2-7. TRBV21-1 is annotated as a pseudogene. This CDR3 region has 16 residues. For the CDR3, the DNA is TGTGCCAGCAACCTAAGGCGGACAGGAGACTCCTACGAGCAGTACTTC. Translated, it gives CASNLRRTGDSYEQYF.

The chain uses TRBV20-1 and TRBJ2-3; 7 bases agree with TRBD2. The CDR3 has 16 amino acids. Trimming cost V 1 base and J 2 bases; bases outside gene matches: 9. Germline V gene data show CDR1 as DFQATT and CDR2 as SNEGSKA (reference sequence). CDR3 in amino acids: CSARGRTRGATDTQYF. The CDR3 bases are TGCAGTGCTAGAGGTCGGACTAGAGGAGCCACAGATACGCAGTATTTT.

This clonotype was observed a handful of times. The chain has TRBV6-2 or TRBV6-3 and TRBJ1-2; 9 bases are a match to TRBD1. The CDR3 covers 16 residues. The ends lost 2 bases at V and 7 bases at J; junction bases unmatched: 11. The V gene's germline CDR1 is MNHEY and CDR2 SVGEGT. The CDR3 region is CASSYGPGQGARGYTF. The CDR3 bases are TGTGCCAGCAGTTACGGACCGGGACAGGGAGCGCGTGGCTACACCTTC.

This clonotype was counted many times. This chain joins TRBV5-1 and TRBJ2-2, with 9 bases aligning to TRBD1. The CDR3 spans 14 residues. Germline assignment: CDR1 SGHRS and CDR2 YFSETQ. The V and J ends lost 4 bases and 4 bases, in that order; junction bases with no gene match: 2. DNA for the CDR3: TGCGCCAGCAGCATGACAGGGGGCACCGGGGAGCTGTTTTTT. This translates into CASSMTGGTGELFF.

V is TRBV27 and J is TRBJ2-3, with D unclear. Per germline, CDR1 MNHEY and CDR2 SMNVEV (reference sequence). This CDR3 has 10 residues. V was cut by 11 bases and J by 6 bases, with 9 bases left in between. The CDR3 protein is CAPGFDTQYF. In DNA form, the CDR3 reads TGTGCCCCCGGCTTCGATACGCAGTATTTT.

This clonotype was found a few times. The J gene is TRBJ2-5, the V gene TRBV6-5; D gene ambiguous. Per the germline V gene, CDR1 is MNHEY and CDR2 is SVGAGI. The V end was cut by 0 bases, the J end by 1 base, with 12 bases between. The CDR3 runs 16 residues. CDR3 nucleotides: TGTGCCAGCAGTTACTCGGGCCCACTATCCCAAGAGACCCAGTACTTC. It encodes CASSYSGPLSQETQYF.

This clonotype was seen only a few times. As DNA, the CDR3 is TGTGCCAGCAGTTTAATAGCGGGAGTCCCCTACAATGAGCAGTTCTTC. Protein product: CASSLIAGVPYNEQFF. The rearrangement uses TRBV6-2 or TRBV6-3 and TRBJ2-1; 9 nucleotides agree with TRBD2. Germline assignment: CDR1 MNHEY and CDR2 SVGEGT. There are 16 residues in the CDR3. V gave up 4 bases and J gave up 2 bases; unmatched junction bases: 6.

The chain employs TRBV4-3 and TRBJ2-1; TRBD2 agrees at 8 bases. CDR3 length: 15 amino acids. With V trimmed by 4 bases and J by 4 bases, 6 bases remained unmatched. Germline V CDR1 and CDR2: LGHNA, YSLEER. In nucleotides, the CDR3 is TGCGCCAGCAGCCGGTTAGGCGGGAGGTACAATGAGCAGTTCTTC. This codes for CASSRLGGRYNEQFF.